These 26 T cell receptor beta chains share one sample of origin, sequenced in a study of blood T cells in healthy people across ages. Next came a second PCR, run for 7 to 11 cycles, which used a sample-barcoded 5' primer along with a J-beta primer mix. TCRdb used MiXCR to reprocess the 5' RACE reads, holding one entry per CDR3 protein. The sample shows about 290,000 distinct CDR3 sequences, roughly 26% of them seen only once. The source material was blood. The receptors were gathered from a woman in her 70s in good health.

This clonotype was seen only a few times. This chain joins TRBV2 and TRBJ2-3; 10 positions match TRBD1. The V gene end was trimmed by 6 bases and the J gene end by 1 base; junction bases not matched to a gene: 4. Looked up from germline, CDR1 is SNHLY and CDR2 is FYNNEI. This CDR3 has 15 residues. Here the CDR3 DNA reads TGTGCCAGCAGGGGACAGGGGTTAGGCACAGATACGCAGTATTTT. Protein sequence: CASRGQGLGTDTQYF.

The chain joins TRBV5-1 to TRBJ1-1, with unresolved D. The CDR3 length is 13 residues. V lost 4 bases and J 2 bases, leaving 9 bases between the germline ends. Germline V gene lookup returns CDR1 SGHRS and CDR2 YFSETQ. This CDR3 is CASSPHSNTEAFF. The CDR3, as DNA: TGCGCCAGCAGCCCGCACAGTAACACTGAAGCTTTCTTT.

This chain joins TRBV7-2 and TRBJ1-1; possible D gene TRBD1, 6 bases. The CDR3 is 14 residues long. The V and J ends lost 0 bases and 6 bases respectively, with 11 bases between them. Germline V lookup: CDR1 SGHTA, CDR2 FQGNSA. CDR3 nucleotides: TGTGCCAGCAGCTTAGCAAGGGGGAGCGCTGAAGCTTTCTTT. Amino acids: CASSLARGSAEAFF.

As to this clonotype: A much larger clone lies one base from this, so it may be a read error. The chain carries TRBV7-9 and TRBJ2-7; no clear D. V lost 5 bases and J lost 3, with 8 bases in between. The CDR3 has 12 residues. Germline CDR1 reads SEHNR; CDR2 reads FQNEAQ (reference sequence). The CDR3 region is CASSLACYEQYF. CDR3 DNA: TGTGCCAGCAGCCTTGCCTGCTACGAGCAGTACTTC.

A few counts support this clonotype. The gene calls are TRBV11-1 and TRBJ2-1; either TRBD1 or TRBD2 may fit D (5 bases each). The DNA matches TRBJ2-7 better at its end, which makes the J call doubtful. CDR3 length: 15 residues. The germline V gene has CDR1 SGHAT and CDR2 FQDESV (reference sequence). CDR3 residues: CASSLGTGRLYEQYF. CDR3 DNA: TGTGCCAGCAGCTTAGGGACGGGACGGCTCTACGAGCAGTACTTC.

This clonotype was recorded a few times. This chain joins TRBV20-1 and TRBJ2-5, with 9 positions matching TRBD1. Matching the DNA end better, TRBJ2-7 makes the J call doubtful. Germline V CDR1 and CDR2: DFQATT, SNEGSKA (reference sequence). The CDR3 sequence is 12 residues long. DNA of the CDR3: TGCAGTGCACTGGGACAGGGCTGCGAGCAGTACTTC. Translating gives CSALGQGCEQYF.

In this sample, this clonotype turned up a few times. The chain recombines TRBV2 with TRBJ2-5; D is perhaps TRBD1 or TRBD2 (5 bases each). The tail of the sequence fits TRBJ2-1 better, so the J call may be wrong. Germline CDR1 and CDR2: SNHLY and FYNNEI. The CDR3 is 15 residues long. CDR3 DNA: TGTGCCAGCAGATGGGGGTCCGGAGTTTTGGGTGAGCAGTTCTTC. Residues: CASRWGSGVLGEQFF.

This clonotype was picked up a small number of times. The rearrangement links TRBV12-3 or TRBV12-4 to TRBJ2-1, with a tentative D call TRBD1 (5 bases). The CDR3 runs to 16 residues. The V end lost 6 bases, the J end lost 0 bases, and 15 bases lay between the germline ends. The CDR3 coding sequence is TGTGCCAGCAGGTCTAGGGGCGGAAGCTCCTACAATGAGCAGTTCTTC. Amino acid sequence: CASRSRGGSSYNEQFF.

This clonotype was detected a few times. The rearrangement uses TRBV2 and TRBJ2-5, with 9 nucleotides matching TRBD2. Germline values: CDR1 SNHLY, CDR2 FYNNEI. V dropped 2 bases and J dropped 4; count of bases not matched to a gene: 5. This CDR3 comprises 15 residues. The CDR3 DNA reads as TGTGCCAGCAGTGAAATAGCGGGAGATGGAGAGACCCAGTACTTC. This gives the protein CASSEIAGDGETQYF. Together with reference TRBV2 and TRBJ2-5, the CDR3 gives the full variable domain: EPEVTQTPSHQVTQMGQEVILRCVPISNHLYFYWYRQILGQKVEFLVSFYNNEISEKSEIFDDQFSVERPDGSNFTLKIRSTKLEDSAMYFCASSEIAGDGETQYFGPGTRLLVL.

The sample holds a few counts of this clonotype. The chain is built from TRBV6-5 and TRBJ2-6; perhaps TRBD2 as D (6 bases). CDR1 and CDR2 from the germline V gene are MNHEY and SVGAGI. Trimming cost V 7 bases and J 3 bases, with 13 bases left between them. CDR3 size: 15 residues. Here the CDR3 reads CASIVGGVGANVLTF. The CDR3 DNA sequence: TGTGCCAGCATCGTCGGGGGAGTTGGGGCCAACGTCCTGACTTTC.

V gene TRBV7-3 combines with J gene TRBJ2-3, with 7 bases matching TRBD1. Looked up from germline, CDR1 is SGHTA and CDR2 is FQGTGA. V was clipped by 0 bases and J by 2 bases; unmatched bases: 5. The CDR3 is 16 residues long. As DNA, the CDR3 is TGTGCCAGCAGCTTAACGGCAGGGGGTTACACAGATACGCAGTATTTT. Amino acid sequence: CASSLTAGGYTDTQYF.

The rearrangement links TRBV20-1 to TRBJ2-1, with D possibly matching TRBD2 (6 bases). V gave up 2 bases and J gave up 4 bases, with 15 bases separating them. Germline CDR1 reads DFQATT; CDR2 reads SNEGSKA (reference sequence). The CDR3 runs to 15 residues. The CDR3 sequence is CSARRSGGGYNEQFF. The CDR3 DNA sequence: TGCAGTGCTAGAAGGAGTGGAGGAGGGTACAATGAGCAGTTCTTC.

The chain is built from TRBV28 and TRBJ1-5, with TRBD1 matching 7 bases. The CDR3 sequence is 15 residues long. Germline V gene data show CDR1 as MDHEN and CDR2 as SYDVKM. V lost 7 bases, J lost 6 bases, and 12 bases stayed unmatched. CDR3 protein: CASTPLDRSFQPQHF. CDR3 sequence (DNA): TGTGCCAGCACCCCTTTGGACAGGTCGTTTCAGCCCCAGCATTTT. The variable domain in full, with the rest retrieved from reference TRBV28 and TRBJ1-5, is DVKVTQSSRYLVKRTGEKVFLECVQDMDHENMFWYRQDPGLGLRLIYFSYDVKMKEKGDIPEGYSVSREKKERFSLILESASTNQTSMYLCASTPLDRSFQPQHFGDGTRLSIL.

The V call is TRBV20-1, the J call TRBJ1-2, with 8 bases identical to TRBD1. After removal of 1 base from V and 4 bases from J, the junction contained 5 bases not matched to a gene. The germline CDR1 and CDR2 sequences are DFQATT and SNEGSKA (reference sequence). The CDR3 consists of 14 residues. In DNA form, the CDR3 reads TGCAGTGCTAGAGTATCAGGGGGCGCCTATGGCTACACCTTC. This gives the protein CSARVSGGAYGYTF.

DNA for the CDR3: TGCAGTGCTAGACCAAACCCGGGACTAGCCTACACAGATACGCAGTATTTT. This sequence encodes CSARPNPGLAYTDTQYF. The chain links TRBV20-1 to TRBJ2-3; 9 positions match TRBD2. The CDR3 is 17 residues long. Germline V CDR1 and CDR2: DFQATT, SNEGSKA (reference sequence). Trimming at V came to 2 bases and at J to 2 bases, leaving 11 bases not matched to a gene.

The V gene is TRBV7-2, the J gene TRBJ2-5; tentative D call: TRBD1 (6 bases). Germline V lookup: CDR1 SGHTA, CDR2 FQGNSA. The CDR3 runs 18 residues. Trimming stripped 1 base from V and 2 bases from J, with 20 bases between. The CDR3 nucleotides read TGTGCCAGCAGCTTAGTTCCCAACACCAGACAGGTACAAGAGACCCAGTACTTC. Protein product: CASSLVPNTRQVQETQYF.

The chain joins TRBV4-1 to TRBJ2-1, with a weak D call TRBD2 (7 bases). V dropped 0 bases and J dropped 7 bases, with 13 bases sitting between them. The germline CDR1 and CDR2 sequences are MGHRA and YSYEKL. The CDR3 sequence is 15 residues long. The CDR3 reads CASSQELARGNEQFF. In DNA, the CDR3 is TGCGCCAGCAGCCAAGAACTAGCGAGGGGGAATGAGCAGTTCTTC.

In this sample, this clonotype turned up a few times. The chain joins TRBV13 to TRBJ1-1; TRBD1 is a possible D gene (5 bases). Trimming shortened V by 4 bases and J by 3 bases, and 21 bases separated the two germline ends. This CDR3 comprises 17 residues. Germline-derived CDR1 and CDR2 are PRHDT and FYEKMQ (reference sequence). The CDR3 DNA reads as TGTGCCAGCAGCTCATCGGGACTCGCGGCATCGGACACTGAAGCTTTCTTT. This sequence encodes CASSSSGLAASDTEAFF.

The CDR3 region is CASSDRDRGGGTEAFF. The DNA of the CDR3 is TGTGCCAGCTCAGACAGGGACAGGGGCGGTGGCACTGAAGCTTTCTTT. This sequence joins TRBV18 and TRBJ1-1; 10 nucleotides match TRBD1. Losses at the gene ends were 5 bases for V and 4 bases for J; bases not matched to a gene: 10. The CDR3 is 16 residues long. CDR1 and CDR2 from the germline V gene are KGHSH and LQKENI.

Only a few counts were recorded for this clonotype. The rearrangement uses TRBV28 and TRBJ1-2; the D gene is possibly TRBD1 (5 bases). Trimming cost V 4 bases and J 5 bases, with 11 bases left between them. Germline V gene data show CDR1 as MDHEN and CDR2 as SYDVKM. The CDR3 is made up of 13 amino acids. The CDR3, as DNA: TGTGCCAGCAGTTACCAAGACAGATATGGCTACACCTTC. Translation gives CASSYQDRYGYTF.

The chain joins TRBV7-9 to TRBJ2-7, with D uncertain. The ends were cut back, 1 base at V and 1 base at J, with 8 bases in the middle. Germline CDR1 is SEHNR and CDR2 is FQNEAQ (reference sequence). The CDR3 extends over 14 amino acids. The CDR3 coding sequence is TGTGCCAGCAGCTTAGGGCTAGGTTCCTACGAGCAGTACTTC. Translated, it gives CASSLGLGSYEQYF.

The rearrangement joins TRBV7-9 to TRBJ1-4; no reliable D call. CDR3 length: 16 amino acids. V was clipped by 5 bases and J by 5 bases, with 18 bases between them. In germline, CDR1 is SEHNR, CDR2 FQNEAQ (reference sequence). CDR3 in DNA: TGTGCCAGCAGCGGACGCTCTGGGCTGGGGAATGAAAAACTGTTTTTT. It is translated as CASSGRSGLGNEKLFF.

This chain uses TRBV20-1 with TRBJ2-7; maybe TRBD2 (7 bases). CDR3 size: 16 residues. Trimming took 3 bases from V and 4 from J, leaving 22 bases between them. Germline lookup yields CDR1 DFQATT and CDR2 SNEGSKA (reference sequence). CDR3 sequence (DNA): TGCAGTGCTAGGACCGCGGGGGCGGGAGTACTGTACGAGCAGTACTTC. Translated, it gives CSARTAGAGVLYEQYF.

This rearrangement joins TRBV28 to TRBJ2-1; 7 positions agree with TRBD2. Germline CDR1 is MDHEN and CDR2 is SYDVKM. The J segment lost 0 bases and the V segment lost 4 bases, leaving 3 bases of the junction unmatched. The CDR3 has 15 residues. CDR3 loop: CASSSSGVSYNEQFF. In DNA, the CDR3 is TGTGCCAGCAGTTCGAGCGGGGTCTCCTACAATGAGCAGTTCTTC.

The gene calls are TRBV19 and TRBJ2-5, with a tentative D call TRBD2 (5 bases). Trimming took off 10 bases at V and 4 bases at J, with 16 bases between the two ends. This CDR3 contains 13 residues. Germline CDR1 and CDR2: LNHDA and SQIVND (reference sequence). In DNA form, the CDR3 reads TGTGCCACCTCGTCAAGAGGAGGAGAGACCCAGTACTTC. Its translation is CATSSRGGETQYF.

This chain uses TRBV11-2 with TRBJ1-1; D is undetermined. V gave up 5 bases and J gave up 4 bases, with 23 bases separating them. This CDR3 comprises 17 residues. Germline loops: CDR1 SGHAT, CDR2 FQNNGV. In nucleotides, the CDR3 is TGTGCCAGCAGCCCCAACCGCCTCGGCGGGAGGTTCACTGAAGCTTTCTTT. The encoded protein is CASSPNRLGGRFTEAFF.